The 18 T cell receptor beta chains in this list originate from one sample, sequenced in a study of PD-1 blockade in classical Hodgkin lymphoma. Stated time point: cycle 4 day 1 (C4D1), after around six weeks of nivolumab. All patients experienced relapse after autologous stem cell transplantation, and brentuximab vedotin exposure was variable. Here immunoSEQ multiplex PCR was the method, and the copy in TCRdb shows in-frame clones only, minus some. This sample has some 90,000 clones, with approximately 78% found just once. Sequencing was performed on peripheral blood mononuclear cells (PBMCs), taken before the fourth cycle of nivolumab. These receptors were taken from a human donor with classical Hodgkin lymphoma.

The chain has TRBV10-3 and TRBJ1-2; D gene ambiguous. CDR1 ENHRY and CDR2 SYGVKD come from the germline V gene. This CDR3 is built from 14 residues. The V and J ends lost 2 bases and 2 bases respectively, with 9 bases between them. CDR3 residues: CAISEHGENYGYTF. CDR3 bases: TGTGCCATCAGTGAGCATGGAGAAAACTATGGCTACACCTTC.

The chain recombines TRBV6-5 with TRBJ2-7, with 8 nucleotides matching TRBD1. Germline V lookup: CDR1 MNHEY, CDR2 SVGAGI. This CDR3 has 12 residues. With 5 bases clipped from V and 4 bases from J, the junction kept 1 base outside the gene matches. CDR3 in DNA: TGTGCCAGCAGTACAGGGGGATACGAGCAGTACTTC. Translation gives CASSTGGYEQYF.

The chain is built from TRBV19 and TRBJ2-5; 7 bases are a match to TRBD1. CDR1 LNHDA and CDR2 SQIVND come from the germline V gene (reference sequence). Germline trimming cut 7 bases from V and 5 bases from J; bases unmatched to any gene: 13. The CDR3 consists of 15 residues. CDR3 nucleotide sequence: TGTGCCAGTATCCCCCTAACAGGGGTAAAGGAGACCCAGTACTTC. Its protein product is CASIPLTGVKETQYF.

The V call is TRBV5-1, the J call TRBJ2-7; D unresolved. V lost 0 bases to trimming and J lost 2 bases, with 6 bases between them. The CDR3 has 13 amino acids. The germline V gene has CDR1 SGHRS and CDR2 YFSETQ. Written as DNA, the CDR3 is TGCGCCAGCAGCTTGGCAGGACCCTACGAGCAGTACTTC. Translated, it gives CASSLAGPYEQYF.

There are a few counts of this clone. The V and J genes are TRBV25-1 and TRBJ1-2; D perhaps matches TRBD1 (6 bases). The CDR3 length is 14 residues. The germline V gene has CDR1 MGHDK and CDR2 SYGVNS. Trimming shortened V by 4 bases and J by 4 bases, and 13 bases separated the two germline ends. The CDR3 nucleotides read TGTGCCAGCAGTGGATCAACAGGGACCTATGGCTACACCTTC. Translation: CASSGSTGTYGYTF.

This clone was found a few times. The chain uses TRBV4-1 and TRBJ2-1; 11 positions match TRBD2. CDR3 size: 15 residues. With V trimmed by 6 bases and J by 5 bases, 6 bases remained unmatched. In germline, CDR1 is MGHRA, CDR2 YSYEKL. This CDR3 is CASRGTSGSHNEQFF. Here the CDR3 DNA reads TGCGCCAGCAGGGGCACTAGCGGGAGCCACAATGAGCAGTTCTTC.

V is TRBV7-8 and J is TRBJ2-5; 9 nucleotides align to TRBD1. Germline assignment: CDR1 SGHVS and CDR2 FQNEAQ. Trimming removed 1 base from V and 2 bases from J; junction bases left unmatched: 2. The CDR3 is 15 amino acids. The CDR3 region has the DNA TGTGCCAGCAGCTTAGGACAGGGGGTTCAAGAGACCCAGTACTTC. This sequence encodes CASSLGQGVQETQYF.

The DNA for the CDR3 is TGTGCCAGCCCACAGGGTAGGTCCGACGAGCAGTACTTC. It encodes CASPQGRSDEQYF. The gene calls are TRBV19 and TRBJ2-7; D perhaps matches TRBD1 (6 bases). The CDR3 sequence is 13 residues long. Trimming took off 9 bases at V and 5 bases at J, with 17 bases between the two ends. Germline V gene lookup returns CDR1 LNHDA and CDR2 SQIVND (reference sequence). Complete variable domain (other parts from reference TRBV19 and TRBJ2-7): DGGITQSPKYLFRKEGQNVTLSCEQNLNHDAMYWYRQDPGQGLRLIYYSQIVNDFQKGDIAEGYSVSREKKESFPLTVTSAQKNPTAFYLCASPQGRSDEQYFGPGTRLTVT.

This clone was counted only a few times. The V gene is TRBV7-9, the J gene TRBJ1-5; maybe TRBD1 (6 bases). The CDR3 runs to 14 residues. Trimming cost V 5 bases and J 4 bases, with 12 bases left between them. The germline CDR1 and CDR2 sequences are SEHNR and FQNEAQ (reference sequence). Written as DNA, the CDR3 is TGTGCCAGCAGCGAGACAGGACTGAATCAGCCCCAGCATTTT. Its protein is CASSETGLNQPQHF.

The chain has TRBV7-9 and TRBJ1-2; TRBD1 matches at 7 bases. Germline V lookup: CDR1 SEHNR, CDR2 FQNEAQ (reference sequence). This CDR3 has 14 amino acids. Trimming took 4 bases from V and 5 from J; bases not matched to a gene: 7. The CDR3 DNA reads TGTGCCAGCAGCTCCGACAGGGCAGCGTATGGCTACACCTTC. The encoded protein is CASSSDRAAYGYTF.

CDR3 DNA: TGTGCCAGCACCTCACGAGCGGGACTCCGTTATGAGCAGTTCTTC. The encoded protein is CASTSRAGLRYEQFF. The V and J genes are TRBV6-5 and TRBJ2-1; TRBD2 agrees at 7 bases. CDR1 MNHEY and CDR2 SVGAGI come from the germline V gene. J gave up 8 bases and V 7 bases, and 14 bases lay outside the gene matches. The CDR3 totals 15 residues.

For this clone: A junction end diverges from the germline sequence, so it may reflect a read error. This chain uses TRBV18 with TRBJ1-1, with 7 bases aligning to TRBD1. This CDR3 region has 14 residues. CDR1 and CDR2 from the germline V gene are KGHSH and LQKENI. CDR3: CAGSPRGLDTEAFF. The CDR3 DNA is TGTGCCGGCTCACCAAGGGGGCTTGACACTGAAGCTTTCTTT.

The chain links TRBV27 to TRBJ1-2; 8 bases line up with TRBD1. The CDR3 extends over 19 amino acids. With V trimmed by 5 bases and J by 0 bases, 17 bases remained unmatched. Germline V gene lookup returns CDR1 MNHEY and CDR2 SMNVEV (reference sequence). The CDR3 loop reads CASSPRGPGGALANYGYTF. CDR3 bases: TGTGCCAGCAGTCCCCGAGGCCCAGGGGGCGCTCTAGCTAACTATGGCTACACCTTC.

The chain joins TRBV28 to TRBJ2-1, with 11 bases lining up with TRBD1. This CDR3 is 16 amino acids long. The germline CDR1 and CDR2 sequences are MDHEN and SYDVKM. V was clipped by 5 bases and J by 2 bases; unmatched bases: 5. Here the CDR3 reads CASSPGTGGPYNEQFF. The CDR3 DNA sequence: TGTGCCAGCAGTCCTGGGACAGGGGGACCCTACAATGAGCAGTTCTTC.

The CDR3 DNA is TGTGCCAGCAGCTCGAACAGGTTAAGCACAGATACGCAGTATTTT. Translated: CASSSNRLSTDTQYF. The chain is built from TRBV7-2 and TRBJ2-3; TRBD1 might be the D (5 bases). Germline-derived CDR1 and CDR2 are SGHTA and FQGNSA. The length of the CDR3 is 15 residues. With 4 bases removed from V and 0 bases from J, the gap between germline ends came to 11 bases.

This clone was counted once. The chain couples TRBV5-1 to TRBJ1-1; TRBD1 is a possible D gene (5 bases). With 3 bases removed from V and 1 base from J, the gap between germline ends came to 16 bases. The CDR3 has 16 residues. Germline CDR1 is SGHRS and CDR2 is YFSETQ. CDR3 in DNA: TGCGCCAGCAGCTACCGTTTCGCGGGGCCGAACACTGAAGCTTTCTTT. Translated: CASSYRFAGPNTEAFF. Drawing the rest from reference TRBV5-1 and TRBJ1-1, the complete variable domain is KAGVTQTPRYLIKTRGQQVTLSCSPISGHRSVSWYQQTPGQGLQFLFEYFSETQRNKGNFPGRFSGRQFSNSRSEMNVSTLELGDSALYLCASSYRFAGPNTEAFFGQGTRLTVV.

There are many counts of this clone. Other nucleotide sequences in the sample specify the same CDR3. The chain links TRBV19 to TRBJ1-2, with D unresolved. Trimming stripped 1 base from V and 2 bases from J, with 5 bases between. The CDR3 length is 13 residues. The germline gives CDR1 LNHDA, CDR2 SQIVND (reference sequence). The chain's CDR3 is CASSIGENYGYTF. The CDR3 coding sequence is TGTGCCAGTAGTATAGGTGAAAACTATGGCTACACCTTC.

CDR3 protein: CASSFQGLTGELFF. Written as DNA, the CDR3 is TGTGCCAGCAGCTTCCAGGGTCTCACCGGGGAGCTGTTTTTT. The chain combines TRBV7-2 with TRBJ2-2; D possibly corresponds to TRBD1 (5 bases). Germline lookup yields CDR1 SGHTA and CDR2 FQGNSA. This CDR3 has 14 amino acids. Trimming cost V 3 bases and J 4 bases, with 9 bases left between them.